This TCR beta chain was recovered during a study of shared clonotypes between healthy human individuals. Broader study findings: The sharing of roughly 5% of naive CD4 clonotypes was seen across a few donors.

Repertoires were generated with immunoSEQ multiplex PCR, while TCRdb's copy carries only in-frame clones and drops some. This sample has under 2,000,000 clones, with about 94% found just once. V shed 0 bases and J 5 bases; nucleotides not matched to a gene: 12. The germline V gene encodes CDR1 SGHRS and CDR2 YFSETQ. CDR3 length equals 17 residues. About this clone itself: Its specificity is not known.

The naive CD8 subset, CD45RO-negative cells positively selected for CCR7, excluded terminally differentiated effector memory CD45RA+ cells. The chain links TRBV5-1 to TRBJ2-3, with 7 positions matching TRBD2. The TCR was taken from a man between 18 and 29 years old in good health. The source material was naive CD8+ T cells sorted from blood. Here the CDR3 DNA reads TGCGCCAGCAGCTTGGTGGGGCTAGCGGCTGATGGAGATACGCAGTATTTT. Protein product: CASSLVGLAADGDTQYF.